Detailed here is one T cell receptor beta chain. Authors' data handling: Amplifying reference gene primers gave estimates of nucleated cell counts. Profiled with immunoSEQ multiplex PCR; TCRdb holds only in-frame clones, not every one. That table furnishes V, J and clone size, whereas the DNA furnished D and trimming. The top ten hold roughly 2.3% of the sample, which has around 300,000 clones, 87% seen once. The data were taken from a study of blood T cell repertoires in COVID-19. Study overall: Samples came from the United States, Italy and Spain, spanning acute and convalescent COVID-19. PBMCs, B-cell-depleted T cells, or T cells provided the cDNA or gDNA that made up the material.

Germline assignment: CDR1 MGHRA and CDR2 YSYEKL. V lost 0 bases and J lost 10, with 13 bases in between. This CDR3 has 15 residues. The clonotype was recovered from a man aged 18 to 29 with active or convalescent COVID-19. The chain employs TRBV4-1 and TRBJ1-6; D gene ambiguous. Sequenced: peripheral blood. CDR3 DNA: TGCGCCAGCAGCCAAGACCCCCCGGGATCGTCACCCCTCCACTTT. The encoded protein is CASSQDPPGSSPLHF.